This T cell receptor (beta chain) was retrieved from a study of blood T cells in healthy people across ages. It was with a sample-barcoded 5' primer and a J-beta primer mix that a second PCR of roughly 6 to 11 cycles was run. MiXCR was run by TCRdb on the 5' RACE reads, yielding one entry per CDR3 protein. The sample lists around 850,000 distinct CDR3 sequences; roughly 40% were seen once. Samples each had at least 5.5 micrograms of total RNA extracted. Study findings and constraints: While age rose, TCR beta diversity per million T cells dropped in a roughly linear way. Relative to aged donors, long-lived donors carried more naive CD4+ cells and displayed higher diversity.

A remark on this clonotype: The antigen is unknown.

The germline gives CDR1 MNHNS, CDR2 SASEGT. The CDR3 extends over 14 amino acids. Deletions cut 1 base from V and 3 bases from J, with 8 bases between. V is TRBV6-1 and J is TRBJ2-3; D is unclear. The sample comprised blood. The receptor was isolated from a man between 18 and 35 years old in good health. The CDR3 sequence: CASSEGWGTDTQYF. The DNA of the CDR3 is TGTGCCAGCAGTGAAGGCTGGGGAACAGATACGCAGTATTTT.